The 27 T cell receptor beta chains listed next were all sequenced from one sample in a study of blood T cell repertoires in COVID-19. TCRdb keeps only in-frame clones here, not all; method: immunoSEQ multiplex PCR. The sample holds about 100,000 clones, around four fifths seen once. Sequenced: peripheral blood. The receptors stem from a middle-aged man with active or convalescent COVID-19.

The CDR3 reads CASSLNGQGLEAFF. CDR3 nucleotide sequence: TGCGCCAGCAGCTTGAACGGACAGGGTTTGGAAGCTTTCTTT. The chain links TRBV5-1 to TRBJ1-1; 8 nucleotides align to TRBD1. The CDR3 extends over 14 amino acids. V was pared by 1 base and J by 8 bases, with 7 bases of the junction left unmatched. Germline CDR1 is SGHRS and CDR2 is YFSETQ.

The rearrangement uses TRBV24-1 and TRBJ2-7; TRBD1 is a possible D gene (6 bases). Germline V gives CDR1 KGHDR, CDR2 SFDVKD. The CDR3 runs to 14 residues. The V gene lost 3 bases and the J gene lost 5 bases, with 13 bases spanning the gap. CDR3: CATSDRDKWNEQYF. As DNA, the CDR3 is TGTGCCACCAGTGATCGGGACAAGTGGAACGAGCAGTACTTC.

The V call is TRBV5-1, the J call TRBJ1-2, with D perhaps matching TRBD1 (5 bases). Germline-derived CDR1 and CDR2 are SGHRS and YFSETQ. The CDR3 length is 13 residues. The V gene lost 0 bases and the J gene lost 7 bases, with 10 bases spanning the gap. The CDR3 protein is CASSLERGSGYTF. The CDR3 DNA follows: TGCGCCAGCAGCTTGGAGCGGGGGTCTGGCTACACCTTC.

This chain uses TRBV7-6 with TRBJ2-5; 13 bases are a match to TRBD2. CDR1 is SGHVS, CDR2 FNYEAQ, per germline. With 5 bases clipped from V and 5 bases from J, the junction kept 8 bases outside the gene matches. The CDR3 runs to 16 residues. CDR3 sequence reads: CASSPGLAGIGETQYF. The CDR3 DNA reads as TGTGCCAGCAGCCCGGGACTAGCGGGAATAGGGGAGACCCAGTACTTC.

This clone has only a few counts. V and J are TRBV11-2 and TRBJ2-2; D gene uncertain. Trimming took 5 bases from V and 0 from J, leaving 7 bases between them. Germline V CDR1 and CDR2: SGHAT, FQNNGV. The CDR3 is made up of 14 amino acids. In nucleotides, the CDR3 is TGTGCCAGCAGCCGTGAGTCGAACACCGGGGAGCTGTTTTTT. Translation: CASSRESNTGELFF.

This clone occurred a few times. CDR3 DNA: TGTGCCAGCAGCCAAGCGTTAGGACAGGGTGGTGGATATAACTATGGCTACACCTTC. This translates into CASSQALGQGGGYNYGYTF. V gene TRBV3-1 (or the pseudogene TRBV3-2) combines with J gene TRBJ1-2, with TRBD1 matching over 8 bases. Trimming took 1 base from V and 1 from J; bases not matched to a gene: 14. This CDR3 contains 19 residues. The germline CDR1 and CDR2 sequences are LGHDT and YNNKEL (reference sequence).

The rearrangement uses TRBV2 and TRBJ2-5; D perhaps matches TRBD2 (5 bases). Germline CDR1 is SNHLY and CDR2 is FYNNEI. V gave up 4 bases and J gave up 2 bases, with 14 bases separating them. CDR3 length: 15 amino acids. The CDR3 nucleotides read TGTGCCAGCAGTGTTGAGGCAACGGGGCAAGAGACCCAGTACTTC. Protein: CASSVEATGQETQYF.

The chain uses TRBV6-5 and TRBJ1-2, with 10 bases fitting TRBD1. Germline V gives CDR1 MNHEY, CDR2 SVGAGI. V lost 6 bases and J lost 7; bases outside the gene matches: 2. The CDR3 totals 12 residues. The DNA for the CDR3 is TGTGCCAGCAGCGGACAGGGGGTTGGCTACACCTTC. Its protein is CASSGQGVGYTF.

This sequence joins TRBV10-1 and TRBJ2-3; 7 bases map to TRBD2. The CDR3 contains 17 residues. Germline assignment: CDR1 WNHNN and CDR2 SYGVQD (reference sequence). Trimming took 2 bases from V and 2 from J; bases not matched to a gene: 10. The CDR3 loop is CASSERGGDHITDTQYF. The CDR3 DNA reads TGCGCCAGCAGTGAGCGGGGAGGGGACCACATCACAGATACGCAGTATTTT.

This chain connects TRBV2 to TRBJ2-7; tentatively, D is TRBD1 (6 bases). Deletions cut 5 bases from V and 7 bases from J, with 15 bases between. The CDR3 has 13 amino acids. Germline V lookup: CDR1 SNHLY, CDR2 FYNNEI. In DNA form, the CDR3 reads TGTGCCAGCAGTAGACAGGCCACGGGGGAGCAGTACTTC. Translation: CASSRQATGEQYF. The full variable domain, in which reference TRBV2 and TRBJ2-7 provide the parts outside the CDR3, is EPEVTQTPSHQVTQMGQEVILRCVPISNHLYFYWYRQILGQKVEFLVSFYNNEISEKSEIFDDQFSVERPDGSNFTLKIRSTKLEDSAMYFCASSRQATGEQYFGPGTRLTVT.

This clone has more than one count but fewer than ten. The chain has TRBV5-1 and TRBJ2-4, with a tentative D call TRBD2 (6 bases). Germline values: CDR1 SGHRS, CDR2 YFSETQ. V shed 0 bases and J shed 4 bases, with 11 bases lying between them. This CDR3 has 15 amino acids. The CDR3 sequence is CASSLEAGSKNIQYF. The CDR3 DNA reads TGCGCCAGCAGCTTGGAGGCGGGGTCTAAAAACATTCAGTACTTC.

The gene calls are TRBV4-1 and TRBJ1-4; weak D call: TRBD1 (6 bases). V lost 1 base and J 7 bases, leaving 13 bases between the germline ends. The CDR3 loop spans 15 amino acids. Germline V gives CDR1 MGHRA, CDR2 YSYEKL. Here the CDR3 DNA reads TGCGCCAGCAGCCAAGTCCCCACAGGGAGTGAAAAACTGTTTTTT. It codes for CASSQVPTGSEKLFF.

There are a few counts of this clone. The J gene is TRBJ2-5, the V gene TRBV3-1 (or the pseudogene TRBV3-2); TRBD1 matches 7 bases. The CDR3 has 13 residues. With 4 bases clipped from V and 2 bases from J, the junction kept 1 base outside the gene matches. The germline gives CDR1 LGHDT, CDR2 YNNKEL (reference sequence). CDR3 residues: CASSRDRQETQYF. The CDR3 DNA follows: TGTGCCAGCAGCCGGGACAGACAAGAGACCCAGTACTTC.

CDR3 nucleotides: TGTGCCAGCAGCTTAGAACTGAACCCTGGAAACACCATATATTTT. Protein product: CASSLELNPGNTIYF. The rearrangement joins TRBV7-2 to TRBJ1-3; no firm D call. Germline CDR1 is SGHTA and CDR2 is FQGNSA. The CDR3 sequence is 15 residues long. V lost 1 base to trimming and J lost 2 bases, with 9 bases between them.

The V gene is TRBV28, the J gene TRBJ1-5; 9 bases fit TRBD1. The CDR3 runs 16 residues. In germline, CDR1 is MDHEN, CDR2 SYDVKM. V shed 8 bases and J 4 bases; nucleotides not matched to a gene: 12. DNA for the CDR3: TGTGCCAGCGGTGGGACAGGGAAAGGGGAGAATCAGCCCCAGCATTTT. Translated: CASGGTGKGENQPQHF.

The J gene is TRBJ1-5, the V gene TRBV10-3; perhaps TRBD1 as D (5 bases). Germline V gene data show CDR1 as ENHRY and CDR2 as SYGVKD. The germline V and J ends were trimmed by 1 base and 4 bases, with 11 bases remaining between them. The CDR3 totals 15 residues. CDR3 bases: TGTGCCATCAGTGAGTATACAGGAGGGAATCAGCCCCAGCATTTT. Translation gives CAISEYTGGNQPQHF.

This clone was detected a few times. The CDR3, as DNA: TGCGCCAGCAGCATCGGGACTGTTAGTAATGAAAAACTGTTTTTT. Residues: CASSIGTVSNEKLFF. The chain recombines TRBV5-1 with TRBJ1-4; the D gene is possibly TRBD1 (5 bases). This CDR3 comprises 15 residues. CDR1 is SGHRS, CDR2 YFSETQ, per germline. V was pared by 4 bases and J by 4 bases, with 14 bases between.

V usage is TRBV5-1 and J usage is TRBJ2-2; no reliable D call. V was pared by 4 bases and J by 4 bases, with 11 bases between. The CDR3 loop spans 14 amino acids. CDR1 and CDR2 from the germline V gene are SGHRS and YFSETQ. This chain's CDR3 is CASSPHFRTGELFF. The CDR3 region has the DNA TGCGCCAGCAGCCCCCACTTTCGCACCGGGGAGCTGTTTTTT.

The V and J genes are TRBV6-5 and TRBJ2-1, with D possibly TRBD1 on 5 matching bases. The CDR3 is 15 residues long. The V end lost 6 bases, the J end lost 0 bases, and 12 bases lay between the germline ends. Looked up from germline, CDR1 is MNHEY and CDR2 is SVGAGI. CDR3 residues: CASRIGASSYNEQFF. The CDR3 DNA sequence: TGTGCCAGCAGGATTGGGGCTAGCTCCTACAATGAGCAGTTCTTC.

This chain links TRBV5-1 with TRBJ2-5; the D gene is possibly TRBD1 (6 bases). The V end was cut by 4 bases, the J end by 1 base, with 14 bases between. CDR1 and CDR2 (germline): SGHRS, YFSETQ. CDR3 size: 15 residues. CDR3 bases: TGCGCCAGCAGCCGGATAGGGACACCCCAAGAGACCCAGTACTTC. Amino acids: CASSRIGTPQETQYF. The full variable domain, with the rest looked up from reference TRBV5-1 and TRBJ2-5, is KAGVTQTPRYLIKTRGQQVTLSCSPISGHRSVSWYQQTPGQGLQFLFEYFSETQRNKGNFPGRFSGRQFSNSRSEMNVSTLELGDSALYLCASSRIGTPQETQYFGPGTRLLVL.

This clone was observed once. CDR3 sequence: CASRVGTGIYNEQFF. CDR3 DNA sequence: TGTGCCAGCAGGGTAGGTACGGGAATCTACAATGAGCAGTTCTTC. The chain is built from TRBV2 and TRBJ2-1; possible D gene TRBD2, 5 bases. Germline CDR1 SNHLY, CDR2 FYNNEI. Trimming removed 6 bases from V and 3 bases from J, with 15 bases in between. The CDR3 loop spans 15 amino acids.

The sample holds a few counts of this clone. In DNA form, the CDR3 reads TGTGCCAGCAGCGTAGAGGGACTAGCGGGAGTCGGCGAGCTGTTTTTT. This encodes CASSVEGLAGVGELFF. The rearrangement uses TRBV7-9 and TRBJ2-2; 14 bases are a match to TRBD2. Trimming took 5 bases from V and 11 from J; bases not matched to a gene: 10. Germline V gene sequence: CDR1 SEHNR, CDR2 FQNEAQ (reference sequence). This CDR3 is 16 amino acids long.

This chain joins TRBV2 and TRBJ2-7; no firm D call. Trimming shortened V by 11 bases and J by 7 bases, and 9 bases separated the two germline ends. The V gene's germline CDR1 is SNHLY and CDR2 FYNNEI. CDR3 length: 9 residues. CDR3 sequence reads: CAYAREQYF. The CDR3 DNA sequence: TGTGCCTATGCCCGGGAGCAGTACTTC.

This clone was seen more than once but under ten times. The chain combines TRBV7-6 with TRBJ2-7, with 15 bases fitting TRBD2. The CDR3 sequence is 15 residues long. Germline CDR1 and CDR2: SGHVS and FNYEAQ. V lost 5 bases, J lost 6 bases, and 5 bases stayed unmatched. CDR3 DNA: TGTGCCAGCAGCCCCGGACTAGCGGGAGGGTTCGAGCAGTACTTC. It codes for CASSPGLAGGFEQYF.

A few counts support this clone. The chain employs TRBV24-1 and TRBJ1-2, with unresolved D. CDR1 is KGHDR and CDR2 is SFDVKD in the germline V gene. Between the trimmed V and J ends, which lost 4 bases and 3 bases, there was a span of 8 bases. This CDR3 is 13 amino acids long. The CDR3 region is CATSDHNYYGYTF. CDR3 in DNA: TGTGCCACCAGTGACCATAACTACTATGGCTACACCTTC.

This chain connects TRBV30 to TRBJ2-6; weak D call: TRBD2 (6 bases). V lost 1 base and J 1 base, leaving 11 bases between the germline ends. This CDR3 is 16 amino acids long. Germline CDR1 and CDR2: GTSNPN and SVGIG (reference sequence). The CDR3 nucleotides read TGTGCCTGGAGTGGGGAGGTTTGGTCTGGGGCCAACGTCCTGACTTTC. Translated: CAWSGEVWSGANVLTF.

The V and J genes are TRBV12-5 and TRBJ2-3; 8 bases are shared with TRBD2. The CDR3 length is 15 residues. Unmatched junction bases numbered 4, after V lost 1 base and J lost 4 bases. The germline gives CDR1 LGHNT, CDR2 FRNRAP. This chain's CDR3 is CASGLGAGDADTQYF. CDR3 nucleotide sequence: TGTGCTAGTGGTTTGGGAGCGGGAGATGCAGATACGCAGTATTTT. The entire variable domain, with the rest obtained from reference TRBV12-5 and TRBJ2-3, is as follows: DARVTQTPRHKVTEMGQEVTMRCQPILGHNTVFWYRQTMMQGLELLAYFRNRAPLDDSGMPKDRFSAEMPDATLATLKIQPSEPRDSAVYFCASGLGAGDADTQYFGPGTRLTVL.